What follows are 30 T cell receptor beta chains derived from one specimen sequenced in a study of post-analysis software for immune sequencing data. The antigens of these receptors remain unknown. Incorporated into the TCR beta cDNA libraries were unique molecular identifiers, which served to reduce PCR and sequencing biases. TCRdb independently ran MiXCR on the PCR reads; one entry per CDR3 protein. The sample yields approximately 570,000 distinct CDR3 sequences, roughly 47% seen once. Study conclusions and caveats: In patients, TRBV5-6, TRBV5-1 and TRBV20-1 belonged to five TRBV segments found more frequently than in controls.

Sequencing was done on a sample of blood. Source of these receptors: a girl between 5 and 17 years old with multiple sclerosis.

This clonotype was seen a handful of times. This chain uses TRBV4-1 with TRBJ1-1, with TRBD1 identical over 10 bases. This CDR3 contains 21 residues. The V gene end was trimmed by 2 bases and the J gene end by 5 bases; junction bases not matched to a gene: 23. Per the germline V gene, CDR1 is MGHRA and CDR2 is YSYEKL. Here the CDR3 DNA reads TGCGCCAGCAGCCAAAATATCCATCCATTGATCCGGGACAGGGGAGGAACTGAAGCTTTCTTT. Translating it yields CASSQNIHPLIRDRGGTEAFF.

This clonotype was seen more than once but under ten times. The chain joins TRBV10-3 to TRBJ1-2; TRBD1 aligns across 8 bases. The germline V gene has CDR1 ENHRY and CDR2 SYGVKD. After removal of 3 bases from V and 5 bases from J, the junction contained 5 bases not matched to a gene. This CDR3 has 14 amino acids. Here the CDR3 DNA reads TGTGCCATCAGTGACCCGACAGGGGTTTATGGCTACACCTTC. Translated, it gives CAISDPTGVYGYTF.

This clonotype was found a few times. CDR3 DNA: TGCAGCGGTAGCGGGAGGGCCACAGATACGCAGTATTTT. Encoded protein: CSGSGRATDTQYF. The rearrangement links TRBV29-1 to TRBJ2-3, with 11 bases identical to TRBD2. J was trimmed by 2 bases and V by 7 bases; bases with no gene match: 2. The CDR3 covers 13 residues. Germline values: CDR1 SQVTM, CDR2 ANQGSEA.

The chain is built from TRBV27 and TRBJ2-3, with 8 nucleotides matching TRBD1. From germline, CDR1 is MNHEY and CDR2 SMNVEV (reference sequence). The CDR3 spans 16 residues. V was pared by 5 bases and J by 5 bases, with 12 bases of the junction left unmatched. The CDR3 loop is CASSPGQGVMRDTQYF. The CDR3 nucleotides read TGTGCCAGCAGTCCAGGACAGGGAGTCATGCGAGATACGCAGTATTTT.

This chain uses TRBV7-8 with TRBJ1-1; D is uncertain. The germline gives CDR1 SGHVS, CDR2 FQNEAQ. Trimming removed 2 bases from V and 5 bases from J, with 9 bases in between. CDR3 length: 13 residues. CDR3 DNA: TGTGCCAGCAGCTTATGGGTTCTAACTGAAGCTTTCTTT. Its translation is CASSLWVLTEAFF.

In DNA form, the CDR3 reads TGTGCCAGCAGTGATAGGGAGTTGGGCACTGAAGCTTTCTTT. Its protein is CASSDRELGTEAFF. This chain joins TRBV6-1 and TRBJ1-1; D is ambiguous. There are 14 residues in the CDR3. Germline V lookup: CDR1 MNHNS, CDR2 SASEGT. V was shortened by 3 bases and J by 4 bases, with 12 bases between the two germline ends.

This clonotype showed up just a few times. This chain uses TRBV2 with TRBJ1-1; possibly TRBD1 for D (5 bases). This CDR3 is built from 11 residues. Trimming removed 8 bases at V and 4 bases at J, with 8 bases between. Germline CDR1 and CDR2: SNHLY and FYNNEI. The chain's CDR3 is CASRQFTEAFF. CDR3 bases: TGTGCCAGCCGACAGTTCACTGAAGCTTTCTTT.

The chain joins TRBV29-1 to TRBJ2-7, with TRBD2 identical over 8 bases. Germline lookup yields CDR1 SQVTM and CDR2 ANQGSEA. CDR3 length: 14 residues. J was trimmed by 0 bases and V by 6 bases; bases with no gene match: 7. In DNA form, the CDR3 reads TGCAGCGTCCGGGGGGGGTCAAGCTCCTACGAGCAGTACTTC. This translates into CSVRGGSSSYEQYF.

The CDR3 DNA reads as TGTGCCAGCAGCCCGGGAGGTCGGGGGACCGGGGAGCTGTTTTTT. This sequence encodes CASSPGGRGTGELFF. The chain links TRBV5-6 to TRBJ2-2, with 7 bases matching TRBD2. V lost 4 bases, J lost 5 bases, and 8 bases stayed unmatched. CDR1 is SGHDT, CDR2 YYEEEE, per germline. The CDR3 is 15 residues long.

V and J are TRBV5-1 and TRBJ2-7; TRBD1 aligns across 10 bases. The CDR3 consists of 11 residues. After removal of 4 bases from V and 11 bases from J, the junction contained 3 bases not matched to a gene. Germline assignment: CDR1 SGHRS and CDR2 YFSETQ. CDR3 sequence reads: CASSDGQGEYF. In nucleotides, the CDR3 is TGCGCCAGCAGCGACGGACAGGGGGAGTACTTC.

The CDR3 reads CATSDSRTAQPQHF. CDR3 sequence (DNA): TGTGCCACCAGTGATTCGCGGACCGCCCAGCCCCAGCATTTT. The rearrangement uses TRBV24-1 and TRBJ1-5; D gene uncertain. In germline, CDR1 is KGHDR, CDR2 SFDVKD. This CDR3 is 14 amino acids long. Trimming pared 2 bases from V and 7 bases from J, leaving 11 bases between.

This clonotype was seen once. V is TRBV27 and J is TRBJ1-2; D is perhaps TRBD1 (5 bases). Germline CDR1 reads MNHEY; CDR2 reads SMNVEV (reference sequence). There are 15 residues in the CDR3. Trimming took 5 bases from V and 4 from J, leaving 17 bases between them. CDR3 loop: CASSLNGGTSYGYTF. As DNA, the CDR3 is TGTGCCAGCAGTCTCAACGGAGGGACCAGCTATGGCTACACCTTC.

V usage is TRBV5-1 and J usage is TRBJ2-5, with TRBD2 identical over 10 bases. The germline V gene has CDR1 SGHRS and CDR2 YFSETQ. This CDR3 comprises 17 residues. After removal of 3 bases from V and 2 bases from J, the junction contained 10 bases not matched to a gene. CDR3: CASSSHLAGEKQETQYF. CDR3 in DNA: TGCGCCAGCAGCTCCCATCTAGCGGGGGAAAAACAAGAGACCCAGTACTTC.

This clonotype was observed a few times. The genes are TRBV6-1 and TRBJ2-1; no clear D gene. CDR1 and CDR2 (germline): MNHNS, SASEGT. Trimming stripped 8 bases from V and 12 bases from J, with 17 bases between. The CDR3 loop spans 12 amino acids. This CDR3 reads CASDTLGWRQFF. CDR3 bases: TGTGCCAGCGATACGCTGGGGTGGAGGCAGTTCTTC.

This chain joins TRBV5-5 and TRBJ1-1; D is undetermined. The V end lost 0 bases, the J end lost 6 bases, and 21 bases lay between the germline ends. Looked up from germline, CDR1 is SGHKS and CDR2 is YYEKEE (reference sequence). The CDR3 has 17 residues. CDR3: CASSLEPAVLLLPEAFF. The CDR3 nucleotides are TGTGCCAGCAGCTTGGAACCGGCCGTTTTGCTACTACCTGAAGCTTTCTTT.

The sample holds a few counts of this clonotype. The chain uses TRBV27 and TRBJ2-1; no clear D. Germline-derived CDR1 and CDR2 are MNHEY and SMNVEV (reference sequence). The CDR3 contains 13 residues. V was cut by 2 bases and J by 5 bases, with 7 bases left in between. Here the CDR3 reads CASSLIPNNEQFF. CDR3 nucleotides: TGTGCCAGCAGTTTAATTCCCAACAATGAGCAGTTCTTC.

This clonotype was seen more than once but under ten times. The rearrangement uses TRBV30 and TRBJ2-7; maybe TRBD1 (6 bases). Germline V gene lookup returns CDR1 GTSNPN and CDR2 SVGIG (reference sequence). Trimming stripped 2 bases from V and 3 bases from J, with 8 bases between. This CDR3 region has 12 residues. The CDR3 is CAWSPQGYEQYF. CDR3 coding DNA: TGTGCCTGGAGTCCACAGGGCTACGAGCAGTACTTC.

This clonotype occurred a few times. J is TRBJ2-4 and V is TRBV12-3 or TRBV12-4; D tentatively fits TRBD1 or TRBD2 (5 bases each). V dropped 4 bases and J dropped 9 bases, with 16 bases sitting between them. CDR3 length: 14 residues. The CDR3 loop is CASSSRDGSSIQYF. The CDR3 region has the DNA TGTGCCAGCAGTTCTAGGGACGGATCGAGCATTCAGTACTTC.

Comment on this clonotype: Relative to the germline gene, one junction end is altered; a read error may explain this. The CDR3 loop reads CTSSESSHEQYF. The CDR3 coding sequence is TGTACCAGCAGTGAATCGTCCCACGAGCAGTACTTC. V usage is TRBV25-1 and J usage is TRBJ2-7; D is unclear. CDR3 length: 12 amino acids. Germline-derived CDR1 and CDR2 are MGHDK and SYGVNS.

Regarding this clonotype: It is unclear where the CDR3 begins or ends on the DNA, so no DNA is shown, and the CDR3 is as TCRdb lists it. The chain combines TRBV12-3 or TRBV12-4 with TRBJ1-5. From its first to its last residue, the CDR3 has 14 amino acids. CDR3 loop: CASSFGSGNQPQHF.

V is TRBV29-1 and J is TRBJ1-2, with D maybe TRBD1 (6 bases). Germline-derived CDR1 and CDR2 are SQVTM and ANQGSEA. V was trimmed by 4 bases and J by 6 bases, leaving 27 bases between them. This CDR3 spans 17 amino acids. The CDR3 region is CSVGTEWLQASEDGYTF. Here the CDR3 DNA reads TGCAGCGTTGGGACAGAATGGCTGCAGGCCTCTGAAGATGGCTACACCTTC.

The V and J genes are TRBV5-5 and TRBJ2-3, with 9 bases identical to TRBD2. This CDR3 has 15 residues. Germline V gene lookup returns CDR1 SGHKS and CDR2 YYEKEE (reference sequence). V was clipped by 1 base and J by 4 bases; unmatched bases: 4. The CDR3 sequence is CASSLQREVADTQYF. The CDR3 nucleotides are TGTGCCAGCAGCTTGCAGCGGGAGGTGGCAGATACGCAGTATTTT.

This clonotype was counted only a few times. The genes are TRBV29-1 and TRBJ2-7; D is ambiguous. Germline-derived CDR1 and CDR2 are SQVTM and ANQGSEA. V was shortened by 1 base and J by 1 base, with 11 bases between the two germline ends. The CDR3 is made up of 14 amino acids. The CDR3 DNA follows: TGCAGCGTTGAAGCTCAAGACGGTTCCTACGAGCAGTACTTC. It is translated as CSVEAQDGSYEQYF.

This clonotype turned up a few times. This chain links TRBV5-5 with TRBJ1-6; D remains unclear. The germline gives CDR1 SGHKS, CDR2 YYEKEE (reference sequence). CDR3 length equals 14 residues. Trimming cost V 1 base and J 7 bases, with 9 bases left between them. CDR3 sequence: CASSLWAVNSPLHF. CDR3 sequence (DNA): TGTGCCAGCAGCTTGTGGGCAGTCAATTCACCCCTCCACTTT.

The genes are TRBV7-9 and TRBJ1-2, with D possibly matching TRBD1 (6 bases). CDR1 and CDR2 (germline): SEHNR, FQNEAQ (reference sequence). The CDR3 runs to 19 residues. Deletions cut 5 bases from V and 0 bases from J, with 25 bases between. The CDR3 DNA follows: TGTGCCAGCAGCCAGGGTCAACGGGCAGGGGATGGGACTAACTATGGCTACACCTTC. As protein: CASSQGQRAGDGTNYGYTF.

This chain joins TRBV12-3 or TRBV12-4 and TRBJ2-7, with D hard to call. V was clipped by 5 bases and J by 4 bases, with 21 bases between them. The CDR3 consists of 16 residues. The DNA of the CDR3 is TGTGCCAGCAGTGCCCCTAAAATAGCTATACGTTACGAGCAGTACTTC. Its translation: CASSAPKIAIRYEQYF.

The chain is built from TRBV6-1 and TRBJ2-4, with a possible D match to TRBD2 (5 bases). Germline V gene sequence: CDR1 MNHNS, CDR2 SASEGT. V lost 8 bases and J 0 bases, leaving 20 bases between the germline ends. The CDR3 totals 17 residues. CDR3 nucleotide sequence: TGTGCCAGCTCTCGGGATAGCGCAGTCTTAGCCAAAAACATTCAGTACTTC. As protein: CASSRDSAVLAKNIQYF.

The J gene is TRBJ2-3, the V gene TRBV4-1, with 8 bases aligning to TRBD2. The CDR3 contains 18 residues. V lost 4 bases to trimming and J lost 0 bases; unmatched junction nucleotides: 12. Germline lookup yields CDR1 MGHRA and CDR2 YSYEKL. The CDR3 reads CASSLISGGRESTDTQYF. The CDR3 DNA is TGCGCCAGCAGCCTAATATCGGGAGGGCGGGAGAGCACAGATACGCAGTATTTT.

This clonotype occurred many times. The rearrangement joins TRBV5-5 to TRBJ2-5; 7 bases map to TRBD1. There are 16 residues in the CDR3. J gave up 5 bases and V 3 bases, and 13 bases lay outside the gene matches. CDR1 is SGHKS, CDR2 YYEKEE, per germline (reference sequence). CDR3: CASSSGLTGNRETQYF. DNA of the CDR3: TGTGCCAGCAGCTCGGGGTTGACAGGGAACAGGGAGACCCAGTACTTC.

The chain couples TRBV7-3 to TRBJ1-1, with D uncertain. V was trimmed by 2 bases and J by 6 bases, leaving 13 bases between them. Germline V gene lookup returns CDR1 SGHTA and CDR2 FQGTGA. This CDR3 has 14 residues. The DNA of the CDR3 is TGTGCCAGCAGCTTAGGGTTGGAAGAACCTGAAGCTTTCTTT. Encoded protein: CASSLGLEEPEAFF.